The 15 T cell receptor beta chains below were found in one sample sequenced in a study of blood T cells in healthy people across ages. A J-beta primer mix and a sample-barcoded 5' primer were used in a second PCR of about 7 to 12 cycles. Each CDR3 protein gets one entry after TCRdb re-called the 5' RACE reads with MiXCR. The repertoire holds fewer than 2,000,000 distinct CDR3 sequences, about two fifths seen once, with more than 20% in the top ten. The sequenced material came from blood. These receptors originate from a human donor in good health.

This clonotype occurred a few times. The CDR3 spells CASSWNRENYGYTF. In DNA form, the CDR3 reads TGTGCCAGCAGCTGGAACAGGGAGAACTATGGCTACACCTTC. The V and J genes are TRBV7-9 and TRBJ1-2; possible D gene TRBD1, 6 bases. Trimming shortened V by 4 bases and J by 2 bases, and 11 bases separated the two germline ends. The CDR3 spans 14 residues. Germline V gene data show CDR1 as SEHNR and CDR2 as FQNEAQ (reference sequence).

The rearrangement uses TRBV20-1 and TRBJ2-3; 10 bases match TRBD2. The CDR3 sequence is 16 residues long. V shed 0 bases, J shed 3 bases, and the junction held 6 bases outside the gene matches. Germline assignment: CDR1 DFQATT and CDR2 SNEGSKA (reference sequence). Here the CDR3 reads CSARDLSTSGTDTQYF. The CDR3 DNA reads as TGCAGTGCTAGAGATCTGTCGACTAGCGGGACAGATACGCAGTATTTT.

This clonotype was seen only once. Here the CDR3 reads CSADYRVDTQYF. DNA of the CDR3: TGCAGTGCTGACTACAGGGTAGATACGCAGTATTTT. The chain combines TRBV20-1 with TRBJ2-3; weak D call: TRBD1 (6 bases). Trimming shortened V by 5 bases and J by 5 bases, and 11 bases separated the two germline ends. The CDR3 spans 12 residues. The germline gives CDR1 DFQATT, CDR2 SNEGSKA (reference sequence).

For the CDR3, the DNA is TGTGCCAGCAGTTCGACACAGGGTTCCGGGGAGCTGTTTTTT. Its protein is CASSSTQGSGELFF. This chain connects TRBV6-5 to TRBJ2-2; maybe TRBD1 (6 bases). Germline-derived CDR1 and CDR2 are MNHEY and SVGAGI. The CDR3 covers 14 residues. V was pared by 4 bases and J by 6 bases, with 12 bases between.

The chain uses TRBV6-6 and TRBJ2-3, with D possibly TRBD1 on 5 matching bases. With 8 bases removed from V and 6 bases from J, the gap between germline ends came to 21 bases. The CDR3 is 15 amino acids. The germline V gene has CDR1 MNHNY and CDR2 SVGAGI (reference sequence). The CDR3: CASGVGLVARDTQYF. The CDR3, as DNA: TGTGCCAGCGGCGTGGGGCTTGTCGCGCGTGATACGCAGTATTTT.

The chain links TRBV5-1 to TRBJ1-1; 9 nucleotides match TRBD1. Unmatched junction bases numbered 13, after V lost 9 bases and J lost 1 base. The CDR3 sequence is 16 residues long. CDR1 is SGHRS and CDR2 is YFSETQ in the germline V gene. The CDR3 loop reads CATKPGTGRENTEAFF. The CDR3 bases are TGCGCCACCAAACCCGGGACAGGGAGGGAGAACACTGAAGCTTTCTTT.

V gene TRBV27 combines with J gene TRBJ1-1; D gene ambiguous. Germline V CDR1 and CDR2: MNHEY, SMNVEV (reference sequence). Trimming removed 5 bases at V and 6 bases at J, with 16 bases between. This CDR3 has 14 residues. The CDR3 DNA is TGTGCCAGCAGTCCCCGGATTGGGGTGGCTGAAGCTTTCTTT. This translates into CASSPRIGVAEAFF.

This clonotype showed up just a few times. The gene calls are TRBV4-3 and TRBJ2-3, with 15 nucleotides matching TRBD2. This CDR3 contains 17 residues. The germline V gene encodes CDR1 LGHNA and CDR2 YSLEER. Trimming took 4 bases from V and 5 from J; bases not matched to a gene: 7. The CDR3 loop reads CASSLAGLAGGGDTQYF. CDR3 DNA: TGCGCCAGCAGCCTAGCGGGACTAGCGGGGGGCGGAGATACGCAGTATTTT.

The chain joins TRBV4-1 to TRBJ2-5; 10 bases map to TRBD2. This CDR3 contains 15 residues. J lost 13 bases, V lost 1 base, and 12 bases had no gene match. Germline V gives CDR1 MGHRA, CDR2 YSYEKL. The CDR3 spells CASSQGSGGTYERYF. CDR3 DNA: TGCGCCAGCAGCCAAGGTAGCGGGGGGACCTACGAGCGGTACTTC.

In this sample, this clonotype turned up a few times. This rearrangement joins TRBV29-1 to TRBJ2-1; D call uncertain. Trimming shortened V by 1 base and J by 12 bases, and 16 bases separated the two germline ends. The CDR3 runs to 13 residues. Germline V gene data show CDR1 as SQVTM and CDR2 as ANQGSEA. CDR3 sequence: CSVEGYAPPGQFF. Here the CDR3 DNA reads TGCAGCGTTGAAGGGTACGCCCCTCCTGGGCAGTTCTTC.

The genes are TRBV28 and TRBJ1-2, with 10 bases identical to TRBD1. The CDR3 sequence is 14 residues long. V was pared by 6 bases and J by 7 bases, with 8 bases of the junction left unmatched. CDR1 and CDR2 (germline): MDHEN, SYDVKM. DNA of the CDR3: TGTGCCAGCAGACGTAGCGGGACAGGGGTTGGCTACACCTTC. This gives the protein CASRRSGTGVGYTF.

The chain carries TRBV6-2 or TRBV6-3 and TRBJ1-5; D is perhaps TRBD1 (6 bases). Germline values: CDR1 MNHEY, CDR2 SVGEGT. CDR3 size: 15 residues. V gave up 0 bases and J gave up 6 bases, with 12 bases separating them. The CDR3 nucleotides read TGTGCCAGCAGTTACTCCCAGGGGATAGGTCAGCCCCAGCATTTT. Protein sequence: CASSYSQGIGQPQHF.

This chain joins TRBV5-1 and TRBJ2-3; D is ambiguous. This CDR3 region has 13 residues. Looked up from germline, CDR1 is SGHRS and CDR2 is YFSETQ. Trimming took off 1 base at V and 2 bases at J, with 5 bases between the two ends. The CDR3 is CASSLWSTDTQYF. Written as DNA, the CDR3 is TGCGCCAGCAGCTTGTGGTCCACAGATACGCAGTATTTT.

This rearrangement joins TRBV6-6 to TRBJ2-3; no clear D gene. CDR3 length: 15 residues. Trimming shortened V by 6 bases and J by 3 bases, and 16 bases separated the two germline ends. The germline CDR1 and CDR2 sequences are MNHNY and SVGAGI (reference sequence). This CDR3 is CASSPHGLQTDTQYF. The CDR3 DNA reads as TGTGCCAGCAGCCCCCATGGGTTACAAACAGATACGCAGTATTTT.

The chain uses TRBV3-1 and TRBJ1-2; tentative D call: TRBD1 (6 bases). Germline-derived CDR1 and CDR2 are LGHDT and YNNKEL (reference sequence). Trimming removed 8 bases at V and 3 bases at J, with 13 bases between. The CDR3 is 13 residues long. DNA for the CDR3: TGTGCCAGCGCTAGGGGGGCCTACTATGGCTACACCTTC. Amino acid sequence: CASARGAYYGYTF. Combining the CDR3 with reference TRBV3-1 and TRBJ1-2 gives the whole variable domain DTAVSQTPKYLVTQMGNDKSIKCEQNLGHDTMYWYKQDSKKFLKIMFSYNNKELIINETVPNRFSPKSPDKAHLNLHINSLELGDSAVYFCASARGAYYGYTFGSGTRLTVV.